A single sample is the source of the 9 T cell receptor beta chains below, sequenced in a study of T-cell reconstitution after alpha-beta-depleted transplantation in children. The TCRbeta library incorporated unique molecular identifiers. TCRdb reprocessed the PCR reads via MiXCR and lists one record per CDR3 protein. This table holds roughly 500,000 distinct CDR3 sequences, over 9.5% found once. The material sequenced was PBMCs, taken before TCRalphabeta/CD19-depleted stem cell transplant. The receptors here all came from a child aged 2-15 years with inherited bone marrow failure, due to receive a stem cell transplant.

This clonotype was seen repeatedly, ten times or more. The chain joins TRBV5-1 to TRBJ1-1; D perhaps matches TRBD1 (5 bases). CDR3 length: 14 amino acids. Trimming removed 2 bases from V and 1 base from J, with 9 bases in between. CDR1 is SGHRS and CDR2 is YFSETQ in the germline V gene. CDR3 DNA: TGCGCCAGCAGCTTCGCAGGGCCGAACACTGAAGCTTTCTTT. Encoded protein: CASSFAGPNTEAFF.

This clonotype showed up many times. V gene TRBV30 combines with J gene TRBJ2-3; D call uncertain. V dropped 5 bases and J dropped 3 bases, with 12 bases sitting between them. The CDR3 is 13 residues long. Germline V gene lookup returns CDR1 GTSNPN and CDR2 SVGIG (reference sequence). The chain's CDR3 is CAWSLSSTDTQYF. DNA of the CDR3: TGTGCCTGGTCCCTTTCATCTACAGATACGCAGTATTTT.

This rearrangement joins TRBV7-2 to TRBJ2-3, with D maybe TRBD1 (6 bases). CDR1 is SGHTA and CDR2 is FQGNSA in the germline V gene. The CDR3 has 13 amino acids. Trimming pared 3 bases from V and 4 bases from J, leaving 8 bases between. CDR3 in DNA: TGTGCCAGCAGCTTTAACAGGGCAGATACGCAGTATTTT. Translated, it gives CASSFNRADTQYF.

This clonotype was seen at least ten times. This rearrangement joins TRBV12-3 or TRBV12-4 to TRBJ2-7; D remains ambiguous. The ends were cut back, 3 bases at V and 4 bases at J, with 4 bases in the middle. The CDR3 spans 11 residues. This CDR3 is CASSFQYEQYF. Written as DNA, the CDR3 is TGTGCCAGCAGTTTTCAATACGAGCAGTACTTC.

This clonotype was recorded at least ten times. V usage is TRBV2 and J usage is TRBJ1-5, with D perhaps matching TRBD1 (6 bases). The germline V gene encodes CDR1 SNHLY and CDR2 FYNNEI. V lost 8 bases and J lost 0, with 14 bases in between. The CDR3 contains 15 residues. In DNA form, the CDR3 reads TGTGCCAGCCGGACAGACATATATAGCAATCAGCCCCAGCATTTT. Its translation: CASRTDIYSNQPQHF.

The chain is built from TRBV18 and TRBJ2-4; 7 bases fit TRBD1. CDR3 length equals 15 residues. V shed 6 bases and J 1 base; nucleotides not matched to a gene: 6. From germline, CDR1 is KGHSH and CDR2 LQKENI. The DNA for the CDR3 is TGTGCCAGCTCGTCGGGACAGAGCGCCAAAAACATTCAGTACTTC. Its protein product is CASSSGQSAKNIQYF.

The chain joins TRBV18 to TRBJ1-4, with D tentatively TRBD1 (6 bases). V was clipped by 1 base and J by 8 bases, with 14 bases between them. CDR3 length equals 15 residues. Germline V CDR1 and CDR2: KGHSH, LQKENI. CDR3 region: CASSPLGGVDEKLFF. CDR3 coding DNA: TGTGCCAGCTCACCACTAGGGGGAGTGGACGAAAAACTGTTTTTT.

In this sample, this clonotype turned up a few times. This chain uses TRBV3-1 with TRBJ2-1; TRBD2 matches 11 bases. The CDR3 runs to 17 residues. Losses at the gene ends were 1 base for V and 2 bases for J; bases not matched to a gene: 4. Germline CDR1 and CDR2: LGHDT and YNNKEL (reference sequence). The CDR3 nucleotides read TGTGCCAGCAGCCAAGGACTAGCGGGACCCCCCTACAATGAGCAGTTCTTC. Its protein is CASSQGLAGPPYNEQFF.

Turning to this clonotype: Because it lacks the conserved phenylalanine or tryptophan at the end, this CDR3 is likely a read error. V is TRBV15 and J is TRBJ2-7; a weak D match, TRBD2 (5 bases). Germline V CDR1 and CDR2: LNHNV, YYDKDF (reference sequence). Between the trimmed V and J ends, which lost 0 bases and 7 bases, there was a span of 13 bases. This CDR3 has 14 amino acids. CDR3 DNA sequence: TGTGCCACCAGCAGAGATTCAGGTACTAGGGAGCAGTACTTG. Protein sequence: CATSRDSGTREQYL.